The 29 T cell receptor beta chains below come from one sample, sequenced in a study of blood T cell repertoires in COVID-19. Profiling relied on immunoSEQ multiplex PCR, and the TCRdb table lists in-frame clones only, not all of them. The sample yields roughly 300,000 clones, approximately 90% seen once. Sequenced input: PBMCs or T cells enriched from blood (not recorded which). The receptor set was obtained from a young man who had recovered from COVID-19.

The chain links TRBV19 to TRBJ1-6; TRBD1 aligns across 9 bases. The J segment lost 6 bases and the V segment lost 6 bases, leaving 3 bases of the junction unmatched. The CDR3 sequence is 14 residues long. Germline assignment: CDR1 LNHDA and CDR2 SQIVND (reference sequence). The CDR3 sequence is CASREDRGNSPLHF. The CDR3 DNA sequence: TGTGCCAGTAGAGAGGACAGGGGTAATTCACCCCTCCACTTT.

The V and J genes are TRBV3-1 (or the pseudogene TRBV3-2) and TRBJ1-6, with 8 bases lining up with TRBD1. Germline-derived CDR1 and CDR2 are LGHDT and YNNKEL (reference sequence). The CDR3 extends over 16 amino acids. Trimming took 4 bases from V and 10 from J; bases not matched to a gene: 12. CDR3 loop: CASSLYRGSVGSPLHF. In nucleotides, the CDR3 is TGTGCCAGCAGCCTTTACAGGGGGTCGGTGGGGTCACCCCTCCACTTT.

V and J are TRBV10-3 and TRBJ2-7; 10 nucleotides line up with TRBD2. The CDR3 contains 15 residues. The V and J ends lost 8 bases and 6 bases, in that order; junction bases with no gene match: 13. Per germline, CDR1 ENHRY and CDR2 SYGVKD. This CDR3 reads CAISGWASGGPEQYF. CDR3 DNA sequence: TGTGCCATCTCGGGCTGGGCTAGCGGGGGACCCGAGCAGTACTTC.

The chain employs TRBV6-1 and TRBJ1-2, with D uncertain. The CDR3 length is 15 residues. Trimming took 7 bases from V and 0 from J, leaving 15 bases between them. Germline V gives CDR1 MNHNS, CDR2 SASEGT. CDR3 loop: CASTDSRGANYGYTF. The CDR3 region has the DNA TGTGCCAGCACCGACTCCCGGGGAGCTAACTATGGCTACACCTTC.

The CDR3 spells CASSKQGKFPYEQYF. CDR3 DNA: TGTGCCAGCAGTAAACAGGGAAAATTCCCCTACGAGCAGTACTTC. The chain is built from TRBV28 and TRBJ2-7; tentative D call: TRBD1 (6 bases). Trimming removed 5 bases at V and 2 bases at J, with 16 bases between. Germline loops: CDR1 MDHEN, CDR2 SYDVKM. CDR3 length equals 15 residues. The whole variable domain, filled in from reference TRBV28 and TRBJ2-7, reads DVKVTQSSRYLVKRTGEKVFLECVQDMDHENMFWYRQDPGLGLRLIYFSYDVKMKEKGDIPEGYSVSREKKERFSLILESASTNQTSMYLCASSKQGKFPYEQYFGPGTRLTVT.

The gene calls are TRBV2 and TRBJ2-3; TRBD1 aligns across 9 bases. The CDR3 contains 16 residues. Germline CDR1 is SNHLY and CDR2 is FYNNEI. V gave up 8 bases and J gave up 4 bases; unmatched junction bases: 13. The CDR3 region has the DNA TGTGCCAGCGGCCGACCGGGACAGGGCGTAGCAGATACGCAGTATTTT. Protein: CASGRPGQGVADTQYF.

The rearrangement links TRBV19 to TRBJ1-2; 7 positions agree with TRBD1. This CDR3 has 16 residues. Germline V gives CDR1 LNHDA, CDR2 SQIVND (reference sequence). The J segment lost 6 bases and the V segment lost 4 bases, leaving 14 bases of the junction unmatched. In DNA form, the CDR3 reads TGTGCCAGTAGTAGAAACAGGGGTTTACGGAGCGATGGCTACACCTTC. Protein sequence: CASSRNRGLRSDGYTF.

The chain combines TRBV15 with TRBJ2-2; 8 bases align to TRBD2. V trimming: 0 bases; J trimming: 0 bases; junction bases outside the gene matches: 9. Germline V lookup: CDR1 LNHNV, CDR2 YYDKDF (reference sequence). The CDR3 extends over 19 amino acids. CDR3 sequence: CATSRDDPRTSTNTGELFF. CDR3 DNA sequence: TGTGCCACCAGCAGAGACGATCCTCGGACTAGCACGAACACCGGGGAGCTGTTTTTT.

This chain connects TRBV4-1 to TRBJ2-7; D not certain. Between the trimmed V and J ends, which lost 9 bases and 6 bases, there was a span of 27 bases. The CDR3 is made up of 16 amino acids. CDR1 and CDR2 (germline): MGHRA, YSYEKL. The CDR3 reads CASSQTPELTPLEQYF. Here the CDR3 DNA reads TGCGCCAGTTCCCAGACACCAGAACTTACCCCGCTCGAGCAGTACTTC.

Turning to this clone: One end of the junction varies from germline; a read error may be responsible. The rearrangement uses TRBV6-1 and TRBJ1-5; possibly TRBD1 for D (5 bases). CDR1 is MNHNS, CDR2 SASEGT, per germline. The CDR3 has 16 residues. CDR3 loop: CASREETWGGNQPQHF. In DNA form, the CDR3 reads TGTGCCAGCAGGGAAGAGACCTGGGGCGGCAATCAGCCCCAGCATTTT.

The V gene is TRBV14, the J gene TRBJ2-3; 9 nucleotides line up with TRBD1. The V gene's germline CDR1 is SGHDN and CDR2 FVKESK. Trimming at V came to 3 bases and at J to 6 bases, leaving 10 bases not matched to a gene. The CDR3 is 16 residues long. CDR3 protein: CASSHLRDRVFDTQYF. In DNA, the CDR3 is TGTGCCAGCAGCCACCTCCGGGACAGGGTATTCGATACGCAGTATTTT.

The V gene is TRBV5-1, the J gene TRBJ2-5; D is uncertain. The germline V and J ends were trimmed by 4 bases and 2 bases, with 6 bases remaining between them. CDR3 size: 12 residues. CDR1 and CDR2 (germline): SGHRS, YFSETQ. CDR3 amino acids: CASSANQETQYF. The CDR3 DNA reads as TGCGCCAGCAGCGCGAATCAAGAGACCCAGTACTTC.

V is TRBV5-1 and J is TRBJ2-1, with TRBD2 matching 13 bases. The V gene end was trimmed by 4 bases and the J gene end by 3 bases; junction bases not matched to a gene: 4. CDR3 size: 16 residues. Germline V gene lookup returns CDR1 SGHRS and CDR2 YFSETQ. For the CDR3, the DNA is TGCGCCAGCAGCGGCGGACTAGCGGGAGACTACAATGAGCAGTTCTTC. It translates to CASSGGLAGDYNEQFF.

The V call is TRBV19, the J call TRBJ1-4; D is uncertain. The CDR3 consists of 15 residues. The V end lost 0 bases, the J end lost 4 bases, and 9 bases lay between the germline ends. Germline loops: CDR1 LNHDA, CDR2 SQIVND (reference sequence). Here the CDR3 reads CASSIEGNYNEKLFF. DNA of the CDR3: TGTGCCAGTAGTATAGAAGGAAACTATAATGAAAAACTGTTTTTT.

CDR3 region: CASSQLGQTIRNTIYF. CDR3 coding DNA: TGTGCCAGCAGCCAATTAGGACAGACTATAAGAAACACCATATATTTT. V gene TRBV7-9 combines with J gene TRBJ1-3; a weak D match, TRBD1 (6 bases). CDR3 length equals 16 residues. V was trimmed by 5 bases and J by 5 bases, leaving 19 bases between them. Germline loops: CDR1 SEHNR, CDR2 FQNEAQ (reference sequence).

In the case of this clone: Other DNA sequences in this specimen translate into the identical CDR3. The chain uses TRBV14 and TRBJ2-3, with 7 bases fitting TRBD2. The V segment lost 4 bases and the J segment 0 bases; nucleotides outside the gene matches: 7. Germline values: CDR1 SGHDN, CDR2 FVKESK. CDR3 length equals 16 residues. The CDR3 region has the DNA TGTGCCAGCAGCCCCCATAGCGGGCTAAGCACAGATACGCAGTATTTT. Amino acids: CASSPHSGLSTDTQYF.

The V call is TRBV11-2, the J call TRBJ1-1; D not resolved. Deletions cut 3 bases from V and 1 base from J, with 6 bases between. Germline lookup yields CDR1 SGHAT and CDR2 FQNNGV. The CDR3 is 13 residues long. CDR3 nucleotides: TGTGCCAGCAGCTTTCTCAGGAACACTGAAGCTTTCTTT. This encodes CASSFLRNTEAFF.

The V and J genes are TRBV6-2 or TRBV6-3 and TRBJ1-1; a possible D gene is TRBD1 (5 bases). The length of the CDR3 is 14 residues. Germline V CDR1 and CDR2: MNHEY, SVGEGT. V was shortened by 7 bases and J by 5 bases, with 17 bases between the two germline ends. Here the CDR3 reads CASTPGGRDTEAFF. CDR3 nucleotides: TGTGCCAGCACCCCGGGGGGAAGGGATACTGAAGCTTTCTTT.

CDR3 amino acids: CASSLPGTGYNEQFF. The DNA for the CDR3 is TGTGCCAGCAGCTTGCCCGGGACAGGGTACAATGAGCAGTTCTTC. V usage is TRBV5-4 and J usage is TRBJ2-1; 9 bases are shared with TRBD1. The CDR3 loop spans 15 amino acids. J was trimmed by 4 bases and V by 1 base; bases with no gene match: 3. Germline lookup yields CDR1 SGHNT and CDR2 YYREEE (reference sequence).

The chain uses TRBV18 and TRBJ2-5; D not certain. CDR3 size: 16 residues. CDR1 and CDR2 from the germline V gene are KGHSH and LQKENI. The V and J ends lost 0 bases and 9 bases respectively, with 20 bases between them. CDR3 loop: CASSPPKLTVLSPQYF. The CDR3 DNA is TGTGCCAGCTCACCACCGAAACTCACCGTTTTATCTCCCCAGTACTTC.

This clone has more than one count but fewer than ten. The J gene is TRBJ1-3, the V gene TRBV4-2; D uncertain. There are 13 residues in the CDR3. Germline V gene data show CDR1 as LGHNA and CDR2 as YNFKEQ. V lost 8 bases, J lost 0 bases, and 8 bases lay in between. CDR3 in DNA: TGTGCCAGCCGGGGAGACTCTGGAAACACCATATATTTT. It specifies CASRGDSGNTIYF.

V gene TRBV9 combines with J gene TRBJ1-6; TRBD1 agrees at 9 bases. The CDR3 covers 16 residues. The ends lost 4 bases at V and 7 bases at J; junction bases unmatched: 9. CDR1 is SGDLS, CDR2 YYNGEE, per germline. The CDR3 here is CASSTRVGTGNSPLHF. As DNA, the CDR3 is TGTGCCAGCAGCACCCGGGTCGGGACAGGGAATTCACCCCTCCACTTT.

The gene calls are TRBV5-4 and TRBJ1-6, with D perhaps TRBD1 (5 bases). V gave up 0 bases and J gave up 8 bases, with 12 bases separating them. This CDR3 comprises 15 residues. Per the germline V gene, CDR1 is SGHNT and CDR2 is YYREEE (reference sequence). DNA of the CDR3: TGTGCCAGCAGCTTGGCCGGGCAGGGTCATTCACCCCTCCACTTT. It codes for CASSLAGQGHSPLHF.

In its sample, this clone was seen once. CDR3 DNA: TGTGCCAGCAGTTACTCGACAGGATTTAATGAAAAACTGTTTTTT. It is translated as CASSYSTGFNEKLFF. The V gene is TRBV6-5, the J gene TRBJ1-4, with D maybe TRBD1 (6 bases). The CDR3 contains 15 residues. Germline CDR1 reads MNHEY; CDR2 reads SVGAGI. The V gene lost 0 bases and the J gene lost 4 bases, with 9 bases spanning the gap.

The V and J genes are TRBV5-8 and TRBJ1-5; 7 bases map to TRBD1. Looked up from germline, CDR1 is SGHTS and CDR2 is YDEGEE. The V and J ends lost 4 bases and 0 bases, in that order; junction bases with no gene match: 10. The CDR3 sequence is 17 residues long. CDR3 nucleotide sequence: TGTGCCAGCAGCCCCCCGGGACAGCCCTATAGCAATCAGCCCCAGCATTTT. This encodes CASSPPGQPYSNQPQHF.

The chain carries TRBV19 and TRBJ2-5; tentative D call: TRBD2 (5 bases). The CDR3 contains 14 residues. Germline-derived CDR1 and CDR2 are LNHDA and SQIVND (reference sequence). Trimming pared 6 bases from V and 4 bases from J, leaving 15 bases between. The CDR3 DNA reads TGTGCCAGTAGCCCTCCCGGGGAGAGAGAGACCCAGTACTTC. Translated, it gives CASSPPGERETQYF.

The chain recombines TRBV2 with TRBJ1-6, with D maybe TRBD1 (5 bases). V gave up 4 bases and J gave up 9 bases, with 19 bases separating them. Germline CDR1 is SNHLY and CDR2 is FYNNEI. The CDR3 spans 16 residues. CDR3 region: CASSGPSKGIGSPLHF. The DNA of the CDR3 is TGTGCCAGCAGTGGGCCGTCGAAGGGGATAGGTTCACCCCTCCACTTT.

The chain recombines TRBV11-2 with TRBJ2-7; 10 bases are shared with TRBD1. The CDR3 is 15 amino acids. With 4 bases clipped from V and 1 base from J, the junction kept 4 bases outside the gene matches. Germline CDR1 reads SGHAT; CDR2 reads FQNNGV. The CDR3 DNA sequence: TGTGCCAGCAGCTCGGGACAGGGGATTTCCTACGAGCAGTACTTC. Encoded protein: CASSSGQGISYEQYF.

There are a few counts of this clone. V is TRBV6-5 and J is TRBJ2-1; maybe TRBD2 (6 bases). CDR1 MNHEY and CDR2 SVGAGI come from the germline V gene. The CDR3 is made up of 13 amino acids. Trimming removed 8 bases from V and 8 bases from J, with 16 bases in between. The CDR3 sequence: CASRRELGDEQFF. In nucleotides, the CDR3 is TGTGCCAGCCGGAGGGAGTTAGGCGATGAGCAGTTCTTC.